The next 30 T cell receptor beta chains were all read from a single sample in a study of blood T cell repertoires in COVID-19 (dated by TCRdb to the early 2020s). Libraries came from the immunoSEQ multiplex PCR assay. The clones in this table, taken by TCRdb from immuneACCESS, are in-frame only. Not every clone is retained; where verified, under half of the shortfall comes from an unresolved V gene, and the cause of the rest is unknown. The sample table lists 150,000 or so clones, about 74% of them with a count of one. Jointly, the top ten make up 3% of the sample. Sequences were obtained from peripheral blood. The source of these receptors is a woman of 80 years or more with acute or convalescent COVID-19.

The CDR3 nucleotides read TGTGCCAGCAGCTTGGACAGTAACACTCTTGGCTACACCTTC. The encoded protein is CASSLDSNTLGYTF. This rearrangement joins TRBV7-9 to TRBJ1-2, with a weak D call TRBD1 (6 bases). Germline V gene data show CDR1 as SEHNR and CDR2 as FQNEAQ (reference sequence). The CDR3 length is 14 residues. The V end was cut by 3 bases, the J end by 7 bases, with 15 bases between.

This clone was counted between two and nine times. Here the CDR3 DNA reads TGTGCCAGCAGCCCCGAGGGGACAGGATACAATGAGCAGTTCTTC. It codes for CASSPEGTGYNEQFF. The V and J genes are TRBV7-9 and TRBJ2-1, with 8 bases identical to TRBD1. This CDR3 is 15 amino acids long. V shed 5 bases, J shed 4 bases, and the junction held 7 bases outside the gene matches. CDR1 SEHNR and CDR2 FQNEAQ come from the germline V gene (reference sequence).

Note on this clone: A much larger clone lies one base from this, so it may be a read error. In the same sample, other DNA sequences code for this CDR3. The chain combines TRBV7-9 with TRBJ2-7; D unresolved. This CDR3 comprises 11 residues. Germline V gene data show CDR1 as SEHNR and CDR2 as FQNEAQ (reference sequence). The ends were cut back, 8 bases at V and 1 base at J, with 6 bases in the middle. CDR3 loop: CASGSSYEQYF. CDR3 in DNA: TGTGCCAGCGGCAGTTCCTACGAGCAGTACTTC. The variable domain in full, with the rest retrieved from reference TRBV7-9 and TRBJ2-7, is DTGVSQNPRHKITKRGQNVTFRCDPISEHNRLYWYRQTLGQGPEFLTYFQNEAQLEKSRLLSDRFSAERPKGSFSTLEIQRTEQGDSAMYLCASGSSYEQYFGPGTRLTVT.

The chain has TRBV15 and TRBJ2-2; D is uncertain. This CDR3 region has 13 residues. V lost 0 bases to trimming and J lost 6 bases, with 5 bases between them. CDR1 is LNHNV, CDR2 YYDKDF, per germline (reference sequence). CDR3: CATSRDSPGELFF. The CDR3 DNA reads TGTGCCACCAGCAGAGATTCTCCCGGGGAGCTGTTTTTT. Full variable domain (remainder filled in from reference TRBV15 and TRBJ2-2): DAMVIQNPRYQVTQFGKPVTLSCSQTLNHNVMYWYQQKSSQAPKLLFHYYDKDFNNEADTPDNFQSRRPNTSFCFLDIRSPGLGDTAMYLCATSRDSPGELFFGEGSRLTVL.

The rearrangement joins TRBV7-6 to TRBJ2-3; weak D call: TRBD2 (6 bases). The V and J ends lost 1 base and 3 bases respectively, with 17 bases between them. Germline CDR1 is SGHVS and CDR2 is FNYEAQ. The CDR3 is made up of 17 amino acids. In DNA, the CDR3 is TGTGCCAGCAGCTTAGGGTTTTGGCGGGACCCTACAGATACGCAGTATTTT. Translating it yields CASSLGFWRDPTDTQYF.

The chain carries TRBV5-1 and TRBJ2-2; 8 bases map to TRBD1. After removal of 3 bases from V and 2 bases from J, the junction contained 3 bases not matched to a gene. The germline V gene encodes CDR1 SGHRS and CDR2 YFSETQ. CDR3 size: 15 residues. CDR3: CASSSGGPNTGELFF. DNA for the CDR3: TGCGCCAGCAGCTCAGGGGGCCCCAACACCGGGGAGCTGTTTTTT.

The CDR3 DNA reads TGTGCCAGCAGCAAACGAGGTCTACACTACAATGAGCAGTTCTTC. It yields the protein CASSKRGLHYNEQFF. This chain joins TRBV14 and TRBJ2-1; the D is unclear. V was trimmed by 5 bases and J by 3 bases, leaving 14 bases between them. There are 15 residues in the CDR3. Germline V gene data show CDR1 as SGHDN and CDR2 as FVKESK.

The chain employs TRBV24-1 and TRBJ2-2; TRBD1 might be the D (5 bases). The CDR3 loop spans 15 amino acids. The V gene's germline CDR1 is KGHDR and CDR2 SFDVKD. V dropped 0 bases and J dropped 5 bases, with 9 bases sitting between them. CDR3 nucleotide sequence: TGTGCCACCAGTGATTTGAGCAGGGAAACCGGGGAGCTGTTTTTT. This gives the protein CATSDLSRETGELFF.

This clone turned up a few times. This sequence joins TRBV2 and TRBJ1-4; possible D gene TRBD1, 5 bases. Trimming pared 6 bases from V and 5 bases from J, leaving 19 bases between. The CDR3 totals 16 residues. Germline assignment: CDR1 SNHLY and CDR2 FYNNEI. In DNA form, the CDR3 reads TGTGCCAGCAGCGCCTTTGGGGGGGGTCGAAATGAAAAACTGTTTTTT. It translates to CASSAFGGGRNEKLFF. The entire variable domain, with the rest obtained from reference TRBV2 and TRBJ1-4, is as follows: EPEVTQTPSHQVTQMGQEVILRCVPISNHLYFYWYRQILGQKVEFLVSFYNNEISEKSEIFDDQFSVERPDGSNFTLKIRSTKLEDSAMYFCASSAFGGGRNEKLFFGSGTQLSVL.

V is TRBV11-1 and J is TRBJ2-1; 11 bases fit TRBD2. The CDR3 loop spans 14 amino acids. CDR1 is SGHAT, CDR2 FQDESV, per germline (reference sequence). The CDR3 spells CAVSGRVAYNEQFF. In DNA form, the CDR3 reads TGTGCAGTTAGCGGGAGGGTCGCCTACAATGAGCAGTTCTTC.

The V call is TRBV24-1, the J call TRBJ2-2; D possibly corresponds to TRBD1 (6 bases). Germline V gene sequence: CDR1 KGHDR, CDR2 SFDVKD. The CDR3 consists of 15 residues. V gave up 8 bases and J gave up 0 bases, with 12 bases separating them. CDR3 amino acids: CATTRTDTNTGELFF. In DNA form, the CDR3 reads TGTGCCACCACCCGGACAGACACGAACACCGGGGAGCTGTTTTTT.

The rearrangement links TRBV18 to TRBJ1-2; 7 bases fit TRBD1. The CDR3 runs to 14 residues. V was pared by 3 bases and J by 1 base, with 2 bases of the junction left unmatched. Germline V lookup: CDR1 KGHSH, CDR2 LQKENI. CDR3 in amino acids: CASSPRGDNYGYTF. The DNA for the CDR3 is TGTGCCAGCTCACCCAGGGGGGATAACTATGGCTACACCTTC.

A few counts support this clone. V gene TRBV5-4 combines with J gene TRBJ2-6, with TRBD1 identical over 7 bases. The length of the CDR3 is 13 residues. The trim removed 4 bases at V and 12 bases at J, leaving 7 bases unmatched. CDR1 is SGHNT and CDR2 is YYREEE in the germline V gene (reference sequence). The CDR3 DNA sequence: TGTGCCAGCAGCCTCCAGGGGGAACCCGTCCTGACTTTC. Translated, it gives CASSLQGEPVLTF.

V usage is TRBV5-1 and J usage is TRBJ2-3, with D perhaps matching TRBD2 (5 bases). Germline V lookup: CDR1 SGHRS, CDR2 YFSETQ. The CDR3 has 14 residues. Trimming removed 6 bases at V and 3 bases at J, with 14 bases between. For the CDR3, the DNA is TGCGCCAGCACCCTGGGAGAGGTAACAGATACGCAGTATTTT. It is translated as CASTLGEVTDTQYF.

This clone appeared many times. This chain links TRBV24-1 with TRBJ1-3, with D tentatively TRBD1 (6 bases). Trimming took off 2 bases at V and 3 bases at J, with 13 bases between the two ends. Germline assignment: CDR1 KGHDR and CDR2 SFDVKD. This CDR3 has 16 residues. The CDR3 bases are TGTGCCACCAGTGATTCGCCCGGCAGGGGTGGAAACACCATATATTTT. This translates into CATSDSPGRGGNTIYF.

The chain is built from TRBV10-3 and TRBJ1-1; TRBD1 matches at 8 bases. The CDR3 is made up of 14 amino acids. With V trimmed by 6 bases and J by 3 bases, 6 bases remained unmatched. CDR1 ENHRY and CDR2 SYGVKD come from the germline V gene. CDR3 residues: CAISRQGWDTEAFF. The DNA for the CDR3 is TGTGCCATCAGCCGACAGGGGTGGGACACTGAAGCTTTCTTT.

This clone appeared a few times. The CDR3 region is CASSSTMTGPSYGYTF. CDR3 DNA: TGCGCCAGCAGCTCGACCATGACAGGGCCTTCCTATGGCTACACCTTC. The rearrangement links TRBV5-1 to TRBJ1-2; 7 bases line up with TRBD1. The germline gives CDR1 SGHRS, CDR2 YFSETQ. The length of the CDR3 is 16 residues. V gave up 3 bases and J gave up 4 bases; unmatched junction bases: 12.

The CDR3 here is CASSEWTINSPLHF. DNA for the CDR3: TGTGCCAGCAGTGAATGGACAATTAATTCACCCCTCCACTTT. The V call is TRBV6-1, the J call TRBJ1-6; D perhaps matches TRBD1 (5 bases). CDR3 length equals 14 residues. Germline V gene lookup returns CDR1 MNHNS and CDR2 SASEGT. Trimming stripped 2 bases from V and 6 bases from J, with 8 bases between.

The chain joins TRBV24-1 to TRBJ2-2; D gene unclear. The CDR3 spans 14 residues. Germline V gives CDR1 KGHDR, CDR2 SFDVKD. The V end lost 5 bases, the J end lost 1 base, and 7 bases lay between the germline ends. Here the CDR3 reads CATSVERNTGELFF. CDR3 DNA: TGTGCCACCAGTGTAGAGCGGAACACCGGGGAGCTGTTTTTT.

This chain connects TRBV4-2 to TRBJ2-5; TRBD2 matches 7 bases. This CDR3 has 14 amino acids. From germline, CDR1 is LGHNA and CDR2 YNFKEQ. Trimming took 0 bases from V and 4 from J; bases not matched to a gene: 2. In nucleotides, the CDR3 is TGTGCCAGCAGCCAAGAGACTAGCCCAGAGACCCAGTACTTC. It encodes CASSQETSPETQYF.

V and J are TRBV27 and TRBJ1-1; the D gene is possibly TRBD1 (5 bases). The CDR3 contains 13 residues. Trimming removed 5 bases from V and 3 bases from J, with 10 bases in between. Germline CDR1 is MNHEY and CDR2 is SMNVEV (reference sequence). The CDR3 coding sequence is TGTGCCAGCAGTCGGGGGAGAGACACTGAAGCTTTCTTT. Its protein is CASSRGRDTEAFF.

V gene TRBV28 combines with J gene TRBJ2-7; weak D call: TRBD1 (7 bases). Per the germline V gene, CDR1 is MDHEN and CDR2 is SYDVKM. V gave up 5 bases and J gave up 6 bases, with 20 bases separating them. This CDR3 is 15 amino acids long. This CDR3 is CASSRGTAGDSEQYF. As DNA, the CDR3 is TGTGCCAGCAGTCGGGGGACAGCCGGTGATTCCGAGCAGTACTTC. The full variable domain, its missing parts supplied by reference TRBV28 and TRBJ2-7, is DVKVTQSSRYLVKRTGEKVFLECVQDMDHENMFWYRQDPGLGLRLIYFSYDVKMKEKGDIPEGYSVSREKKERFSLILESASTNQTSMYLCASSRGTAGDSEQYFGPGTRLTVT.

The rearrangement joins TRBV19 to TRBJ2-3; 9 bases are shared with TRBD1. The CDR3 contains 17 residues. Germline CDR1 reads LNHDA; CDR2 reads SQIVND (reference sequence). V lost 4 bases to trimming and J lost 2 bases; unmatched junction nucleotides: 10. CDR3 sequence: CASSTEETGGLTDTQYF. Here the CDR3 DNA reads TGTGCCAGTAGTACCGAAGAAACAGGGGGCCTCACAGATACGCAGTATTTT.

The V and J genes are TRBV20-1 and TRBJ2-6; the D gene is possibly TRBD2 (6 bases). CDR1 is DFQATT and CDR2 is SNEGSKA in the germline V gene (reference sequence). This CDR3 is built from 14 residues. V was shortened by 3 bases and J by 2 bases, with 8 bases between the two germline ends. DNA for the CDR3: TGCAGTGCTAGTCCGGGAGCTGGGGCCAACGTCCTGACTTTC. Translation: CSASPGAGANVLTF.

The chain links TRBV24-1 to TRBJ2-7; 8 positions agree with TRBD1. J lost 3 bases, V lost 9 bases, and 30 bases had no gene match. Germline CDR1 is KGHDR and CDR2 is SFDVKD. CDR3 length equals 21 residues. The CDR3 bases are TGTGCCACCCTAGGACAGGGAGGAAGGCACCCACCCCCGACTCTCCGCTACGAGCAGTACTTC. This codes for CATLGQGGRHPPPTLRYEQYF.

This clone occurred once. The V call is TRBV7-2, the J call TRBJ2-2, with unresolved D. The CDR3 is made up of 15 amino acids. Trimming removed 1 base from V and 4 bases from J, with 10 bases in between. Germline V lookup: CDR1 SGHTA, CDR2 FQGNSA. The CDR3 loop reads CASSLVSFVTGELFF. CDR3 nucleotide sequence: TGTGCCAGCAGCTTAGTTTCTTTTGTCACCGGGGAGCTGTTTTTT.

This clone was observed a few times. V usage is TRBV6-6 and J usage is TRBJ2-1; D not resolved. The CDR3 contains 16 residues. The V gene's germline CDR1 is MNHNY and CDR2 SVGAGI (reference sequence). V lost 5 bases to trimming and J lost 0 bases, with 14 bases between them. The CDR3 sequence: CASSRTTLSSYNEQFF. The CDR3 region has the DNA TGTGCCAGCAGTCGAACTACACTGAGCTCCTACAATGAGCAGTTCTTC.

In its sample, this clone was seen once. The rearrangement joins TRBV5-5 to TRBJ2-3; 10 bases agree with TRBD2. Germline V gene data show CDR1 as SGHKS and CDR2 as YYEKEE (reference sequence). The junction had 4 bases not matched to a gene; V was cut back by 5 bases and J by 1 base. The CDR3 sequence is 15 residues long. CDR3 sequence: CASRAGTSGTDTQYF. The CDR3 DNA reads as TGTGCCAGCAGAGCCGGGACTAGCGGCACAGATACGCAGTATTTT.

This sequence joins TRBV10-3 and TRBJ2-1; 7 bases are shared with TRBD2. Trimming at V came to 4 bases and at J to 4 bases, leaving 10 bases not matched to a gene. This CDR3 has 16 amino acids. The germline gives CDR1 ENHRY, CDR2 SYGVKD. CDR3 in DNA: TGTGCCATCAGTGCCCAGTTGAGCGGGGAATACAATGAGCAGTTCTTC. Amino acid sequence: CAISAQLSGEYNEQFF.

The table lists this clone with a few counts. Other DNA variants within this sample encode the same CDR3. The chain carries TRBV9 and TRBJ2-7; tentative D call: TRBD2 (5 bases). Trimming stripped 2 bases from V and 0 bases from J, with 6 bases between. Germline values: CDR1 SGDLS, CDR2 YYNGEE. The CDR3 consists of 13 residues. CDR3 region: CASSVEGSYEQYF. DNA for the CDR3: TGTGCCAGCAGCGTCGAGGGCTCCTACGAGCAGTACTTC.